This TCR beta chain was documented in a study of T cell responses to AZD1222 COVID-19 vaccine. Study-wide results and limits: Targeting of unmutated variant regions was reportedly seen in nearly half of spike-specific TCRs.

This table comes from immunoSEQ multiplex PCR, and its TCRdb copy is limited to in-frame clones, with some not included. The data contain more than 65,000 clones, approximately 85% of them seen just once; the ten biggest clones take up roughly 3.1%. In the case of this clone: Its antigen is as yet unknown.

The CDR3 has 12 amino acids. Between the trimmed V and J ends, which lost 0 bases and 11 bases, there was a span of 8 bases. Germline V CDR1 and CDR2: MNHEY, SVGAGI. The chain joins TRBV6-5 to TRBJ2-1, with D possibly matching TRBD2 (5 bases). This clonotype was obtained from an adult who received the AZD1222 COVID-19 vaccine. Sequences were derived from peripheral blood, sampled 28 days after the second AZD1222 dose. The CDR3 sequence is CASSYSTGKQFF. For the CDR3, the DNA is TGTGCCAGCAGTTACTCGACGGGAAAGCAGTTCTTC.